This TCR beta chain was captured in a study of blood T cell repertoires in COVID-19. Study members were between about 18 and 95 years old and lived in some 22 US regions. Participant-reported clinical history was the basis for cohort assignment. Trimming cost V 1 base and J 8 bases; bases outside gene matches: 9. The CDR3 totals 17 residues. Per the germline V gene, CDR1 is MNHEY and CDR2 is SMNVEV (reference sequence). Original data processing: For nucleated cells, counts were estimated from reference gene primer amplification. Sequencing used immunoSEQ multiplex PCR; TCRdb keeps in-frame clones, though not all of them. That table furnishes V, J and clone size, whereas the DNA furnished D and trimming. The sample shows fewer than 200,000 clones, around four fifths of them seen only once.

The sample was PBMCs or T cells enriched from blood (not recorded which). V is TRBV27 and J is TRBJ2-7; the match to TRBD2 covers 15 bases. The receptor comes from a woman between 45 and 60 years old who had recovered from COVID-19. The CDR3 loop reads CASSLYHPGLAGGKQYF. The CDR3 DNA sequence: TGTGCCAGCAGTTTATACCACCCGGGACTAGCGGGAGGTAAGCAGTACTTC.